Presented here are 30 T cell receptor beta chains from one specimen sequenced in a study of T cells after yellow fever vaccination. TCRdb re-called the 5' RACE reads through MiXCR, storing one row per CDR3 protein. The table has under 250,000 distinct CDR3 sequences, less than 9% seen once. The specimen comprised CD4+ T cells sorted from PBMCs, sampled 15 days after the yellow fever booster vaccination. Receptors originate from a man aged 25-40 years who received the YFV17D yellow fever vaccine.

This clonotype occurred a few times. The rearrangement uses TRBV20-1 and TRBJ1-5, with a possible D match to TRBD1 (5 bases). The ends were cut back, 3 bases at V and 6 bases at J, with 9 bases in the middle. The CDR3 extends over 12 amino acids. Germline V CDR1 and CDR2: DFQATT, SNEGSKA (reference sequence). CDR3 DNA sequence: TGCAGTGCTAGGTCTGGGGGTCAGCCCCAGCATTTT. As protein: CSARSGGQPQHF.

This clonotype was observed at least ten times. The gene calls are TRBV12-3 or TRBV12-4 and TRBJ2-2; D ambiguous. Trimming took 2 bases from V and 5 from J, leaving 6 bases between them. The CDR3 length is 13 residues. The CDR3 sequence: CASSLYGTGELFF. The CDR3 region has the DNA TGTGCCAGCAGTTTATACGGGACCGGGGAGCTGTTTTTT.

In its sample, this clonotype was seen a few times. The V call is TRBV24-1, the J call TRBJ1-1, with D possibly TRBD1 on 6 matching bases. This CDR3 region has 13 residues. With 7 bases removed from V and 8 bases from J, the gap between germline ends came to 16 bases. The germline V gene has CDR1 KGHDR and CDR2 SFDVKD. CDR3: CATRPAGGREAFF. DNA of the CDR3: TGTGCCACCAGACCCGCCGGGGGCCGGGAAGCTTTCTTT.

This clonotype turned up a few times. This chain uses TRBV29-1 with TRBJ2-1, with 10 bases identical to TRBD1. After removal of 5 bases from V and 14 bases from J, the junction contained 9 bases not matched to a gene. CDR3 length: 12 residues. The germline gives CDR1 SQVTM, CDR2 ANQGSEA. The CDR3 DNA sequence: TGCAGCGTTCTGACAGGGGGCCTTTCGGAGTTCTTC. This translates into CSVLTGGLSEFF.

The gene calls are TRBV7-2 and TRBJ1-3, with TRBD1 matching 7 bases. Trimming cost V 2 bases and J 8 bases; bases outside gene matches: 12. This CDR3 spans 16 amino acids. Germline V gene lookup returns CDR1 SGHTA and CDR2 FQGNSA. As DNA, the CDR3 is TGTGCCAGCAGCTTAATAGGGGGACAGCTGGGAGACACCATATATTTT. Translated: CASSLIGGQLGDTIYF.

Many counts were recorded for this clonotype. The V and J genes are TRBV12-3 or TRBV12-4 and TRBJ2-7, with a weak D call TRBD1 (5 bases). The ends were cut back, 4 bases at V and 7 bases at J, with 14 bases in the middle. This CDR3 is built from 13 residues. CDR3 sequence reads: CASSSTGHREQYF. The CDR3 coding sequence is TGTGCCAGCAGTTCAACAGGCCACCGGGAGCAGTACTTC.

This clonotype was detected a few times. V is TRBV11-3 and J is TRBJ2-7; TRBD2 aligns across 9 bases. Germline V lookup: CDR1 SGHNT, CDR2 YENEEA. The length of the CDR3 is 20 residues. V was clipped by 6 bases and J by 4 bases; unmatched bases: 25. The CDR3 is CASSYRNPARLAEMGYEQYF. CDR3 bases: TGTGCCAGCAGTTACAGAAATCCCGCCCGACTAGCGGAGATGGGTTACGAGCAGTACTTC.

This clonotype was found many times. The V gene is TRBV9, the J gene TRBJ2-7; 7 bases align to TRBD2. This CDR3 spans 15 amino acids. Per germline, CDR1 SGDLS and CDR2 YYNGEE. Trimming took 4 bases from V and 2 from J; bases not matched to a gene: 9. This CDR3 is CASSPRASGPYEQYF. The CDR3 DNA follows: TGTGCCAGCAGCCCCCGCGCTAGCGGTCCCTACGAGCAGTACTTC.

This chain uses TRBV11-3 with TRBJ2-7; the D gene could be TRBD1 or TRBD2 (5 bases each). CDR3 length: 14 residues. In germline, CDR1 is SGHNT, CDR2 YENEEA. Deletions cut 5 bases from V and 2 bases from J, with 13 bases between. For the CDR3, the DNA is TGTGCCAGCAGCGGCCGGGACCGAGCCTACGAGCAGTACTTC. Its protein is CASSGRDRAYEQYF.

Notes on this clonotype: The missing conserved phenylalanine or tryptophan at the end of this CDR3 makes a read error likely. The rearrangement joins TRBV10-3 to TRBJ2-7; D gene unclear. Trimming shortened V by 5 bases and J by 0 bases, and 5 bases separated the two germline ends. The CDR3 has 12 amino acids. The germline V gene encodes CDR1 ENHRY and CDR2 SYGVKD. CDR3 coding DNA: TGTGCCATCAGTTCGGGCTCCTACGAGCAGTACTAC. Its translation is CAISSGSYEQYY.

This clonotype was counted many times. This chain connects TRBV4-3 to TRBJ2-1; a possible D gene is TRBD2 (7 bases). V shed 2 bases and J shed 1 base, with 18 bases lying between them. Germline V gene data show CDR1 as LGHNA and CDR2 as YSLEER. The CDR3 is made up of 18 amino acids. As DNA, the CDR3 is TGCGCCAGCAGCCAAAGGCGGGGGCTAATGAGTTCCTACAATGAGCAGTTCTTC. The encoded protein is CASSQRRGLMSSYNEQFF.

This clonotype was detected ten times or more. The chain is built from TRBV30 and TRBJ2-1, with 9 bases matching TRBD2. Losses at the gene ends were 0 bases for V and 6 bases for J; bases not matched to a gene: 3. The length of the CDR3 is 14 residues. Germline CDR1 reads GTSNPN; CDR2 reads SVGIG (reference sequence). The chain's CDR3 is CAWSVGTSFNEQFF. The DNA for the CDR3 is TGTGCCTGGAGTGTTGGGACTAGCTTCAATGAGCAGTTCTTC.

This clonotype was recorded many times. This chain's CDR3 is CASSLQQGPNYGYTF. CDR3 in DNA: TGTGCCAGCAGCTTACAACAGGGGCCCAACTATGGCTACACCTTC. This chain joins TRBV7-2 and TRBJ1-2; 7 nucleotides align to TRBD1. The length of the CDR3 is 15 residues. Germline loops: CDR1 SGHTA, CDR2 FQGNSA. V shed 2 bases, J shed 2 bases, and the junction held 5 bases outside the gene matches.

The chain recombines TRBV25-1 with TRBJ1-4; no clear D gene. Per germline, CDR1 MGHDK and CDR2 SYGVNS. V gave up 4 bases and J gave up 3 bases, with 9 bases separating them. The CDR3 is 14 amino acids. CDR3: CASSAFQANEKLFF. CDR3 bases: TGTGCCAGCAGTGCTTTTCAGGCTAATGAAAAACTGTTTTTT.

This clonotype has more than one count but fewer than ten. The chain links TRBV7-9 to TRBJ2-1; 8 bases fit TRBD2. V was clipped by 8 bases and J by 9 bases; unmatched bases: 15. The CDR3 has 15 amino acids. CDR1 is SEHNR and CDR2 is FQNEAQ in the germline V gene (reference sequence). The CDR3 loop is CASWESGSHWGEQFF. The CDR3 DNA reads TGTGCCAGCTGGGAAAGCGGGAGCCACTGGGGTGAGCAGTTCTTC.

This clonotype qualifies as medium-sized. The genes are TRBV7-8 and TRBJ2-1; D tentatively fits TRBD1 or TRBD2 (5 bases each). Germline assignment: CDR1 SGHVS and CDR2 FQNEAQ. The CDR3 has 14 residues. Trimming shortened V by 5 bases and J by 6 bases, and 14 bases separated the two germline ends. CDR3 DNA: TGTGCCAGCAGCGGGGGTTTGCGCCTCAATGAGCAGTTCTTC. It specifies CASSGGLRLNEQFF.

The chain is built from TRBV20-1 and TRBJ1-2, with 7 bases lining up with TRBD1. V lost 6 bases and J lost 1; bases outside the gene matches: 5. The germline gives CDR1 DFQATT, CDR2 SNEGSKA (reference sequence). CDR3 size: 13 residues. CDR3 protein: CSALTGNNYGYTF. The CDR3 bases are TGCAGTGCCCTGACAGGGAATAACTATGGCTACACCTTC.

In the case of this clonotype: The junction differs from germline at one of its ends, possibly a read error. The chain employs TRBV20-1 and TRBJ2-7; TRBD2 matches at 13 bases. The CDR3 runs to 17 residues. Germline V gene sequence: CDR1 DFQATT, CDR2 SNEGSKA (reference sequence). DNA for the CDR3: TGCTGTGCCACTTCCGGGACTAGCGGGATGCAAAGCTACGAGCAGTACTTC. Protein product: CCATSGTSGMQSYEQYF.

This clonotype was seen repeatedly, ten times or more. This chain connects TRBV7-2 to TRBJ2-1; 7 bases agree with TRBD1. The junction had 13 bases not matched to a gene; V was cut back by 5 bases and J by 9 bases. The CDR3 totals 15 residues. In germline, CDR1 is SGHTA, CDR2 FQGNSA. CDR3: CASSQEMTGLVEQFF. The CDR3 DNA reads as TGTGCCAGCAGCCAAGAAATGACAGGGTTGGTTGAGCAGTTCTTC.

This clonotype was observed many times. This chain links TRBV29-1 with TRBJ2-3; no clear D. The germline V gene has CDR1 SQVTM and CDR2 ANQGSEA. The CDR3 loop spans 12 amino acids. The V end was cut by 4 bases, the J end by 1 base, with 6 bases between. CDR3 in DNA: TGCAGCGTTGCTAAGGGCACAGATACGCAGTATTTT. It specifies CSVAKGTDTQYF.

This clonotype was observed a few times. V and J are TRBV20-1 and TRBJ1-4; D perhaps matches TRBD1 (5 bases). Trimming took off 5 bases at V and 15 bases at J, with 19 bases between the two ends. The CDR3 is 12 residues long. CDR1 is DFQATT and CDR2 is SNEGSKA in the germline V gene (reference sequence). In nucleotides, the CDR3 is TGCAGTGCTCCAGGGTCGGGCAAAACGGTGTTTTTT. Translation: CSAPGSGKTVFF.

This clonotype came up many times. This chain connects TRBV28 to TRBJ2-7; D remains ambiguous. The CDR3 contains 12 residues. Deletions cut 6 bases from V and 2 bases from J, with 8 bases between. Germline values: CDR1 MDHEN, CDR2 SYDVKM. This CDR3 reads CASSDGPYEQYF. As DNA, the CDR3 is TGTGCCAGCAGCGACGGTCCCTACGAGCAGTACTTC.

This clonotype has a handful of counts. V and J are TRBV12-3 or TRBV12-4 and TRBJ1-2; D call uncertain. The V end lost 7 bases, the J end lost 8 bases, and 17 bases lay between the germline ends. There are 13 residues in the CDR3. The CDR3 DNA sequence: TGTGCCAGCACCCGACTAACAACCGGCGGCTACACCTTC. Protein sequence: CASTRLTTGGYTF.

Ten or more counts support this clonotype. The junction does not match germline at one end; this may be a read error. This chain uses TRBV2 with TRBJ2-1, with 11 bases fitting TRBD2. There are 14 residues in the CDR3. Germline CDR1 is SNHLY and CDR2 is FYNNEI. This CDR3 reads CASREVLAGGLRFF. The DNA for the CDR3 is TGTGCCAGCAGGGAAGTGCTAGCGGGAGGTTTGCGGTTCTTC. Using reference TRBV2 and TRBJ2-1 for the parts outside the CDR3, the full variable domain is EPEVTQTPSHQVTQMGQEVILRCVPISNHLYFYWYRQILGQKVEFLVSFYNNEISEKSEIFDDQFSVERPDGSNFTLKIRSTKLEDSAMYFCASREVLAGGLRFFGPGTRLTVL.

The rearrangement joins TRBV5-4 to TRBJ2-7, with D perhaps TRBD1 (6 bases). The CDR3 sequence is 16 residues long. Germline V CDR1 and CDR2: SGHNT, YYREEE (reference sequence). The V end was cut by 1 base, the J end by 2 bases, with 16 bases between. The CDR3 DNA is TGTGCCAGCAGCTTGAAGGAACAGGGCCTTACCTACGAGCAGTACTTC. Translated: CASSLKEQGLTYEQYF.

This clonotype has ten or more counts. Written as DNA, the CDR3 is TGTGCCATCGGGGGACAGTCTACGCAGTACTTC. This gives the protein CAIGGQSTQYF. This chain connects TRBV10-3 to TRBJ2-7, with 7 bases lining up with TRBD1. The CDR3 length is 11 residues. Germline CDR1 and CDR2: ENHRY and SYGVKD. Unmatched junction bases numbered 7, after V lost 8 bases and J lost 9 bases.

This chain connects TRBV21-1 to TRBJ1-5. TRBV21-1 is designated a pseudogene. There are 14 residues in the CDR3. CDR3: CASSPPSPYQPQHF. The CDR3 nucleotides are TGTGCCAGCAGCCCCCCCTCCCCATATCAGCCCCAGCATTTT.

The table lists this clonotype with a few counts. The CDR3 DNA sequence: TGTGCCAGCAGCCGCAGGACTAGCGGGAGGCACAATGAGCAGTTCTTC. Its protein is CASSRRTSGRHNEQFF. The chain joins TRBV5-4 to TRBJ2-1; 14 nucleotides agree with TRBD2. The length of the CDR3 is 16 residues. After removal of 4 bases from V and 5 bases from J, the junction contained 5 bases not matched to a gene. Germline lookup yields CDR1 SGHNT and CDR2 YYREEE (reference sequence).

This clonotype was seen ten or more times. The CDR3 region has the DNA TGTGCCAGCATAATCACAGGGGGGTCCTACAATGAGCAGTTCTTC. It codes for CASIITGGSYNEQFF. This chain uses TRBV28 with TRBJ2-1; 8 nucleotides line up with TRBD1. The CDR3 runs 15 residues. Trimming cost V 7 bases and J 1 base; bases outside gene matches: 6. Germline CDR1 and CDR2: MDHEN and SYDVKM.

This rearrangement joins TRBV7-6 to TRBJ2-3; 8 positions agree with TRBD2. Germline CDR1 SGHVS, CDR2 FNYEAQ. V lost 5 bases to trimming and J lost 0 bases; unmatched junction nucleotides: 4. CDR3 size: 15 residues. CDR3 region: CASSPRGRSTDTQYF. DNA of the CDR3: TGTGCCAGCAGCCCACGCGGGAGGAGCACAGATACGCAGTATTTT.